This T cell receptor beta chain was identified during a study of blood T cell repertoires in COVID-19. Across the whole study: The cDNA or gDNA used as material had been derived from T cells, B-cell-depleted T cells, or PBMCs.

Participants spanned ages about 18 to 90 years and resided in roughly 22 US areas. Cohort 3 recovered donors had two negative PCRs, clearance, or symptom resolution. Repertoires were generated with immunoSEQ multiplex PCR, while TCRdb's copy carries only in-frame clones and drops some. Counted here are 250,000 to 350,000 clones, 70% to 90% occurring once; the ten biggest clones make up approximately 1%. The germline V gene encodes CDR1 WNHNN and CDR2 SYGVQD (reference sequence). V lost 6 bases and J lost 4; bases outside the gene matches: 5. The CDR3 has 13 residues. This chain joins TRBV10-1 and TRBJ1-2; 7 bases map to TRBD1. Sequencing used PBMCs or T cells enriched from blood (not recorded which). The TCR sequence derives from a woman in her twenties or thirties who had recovered from COVID-19. The DNA for the CDR3 is TGCGCCAGCAGCCAAGACAGGGTCTATGGCTACACCTTC. Translating gives CASSQDRVYGYTF.